The rows below give T cell receptor beta chains drawn from one sample of a study of blood T cell repertoires in COVID-19. Clones were sequenced by immunoSEQ multiplex PCR, and TCRdb holds only the in-frame ones, with some missing. The sample has some 700,000 clones, around 90% seen once. The sequencing input was peripheral blood. The receptors derive from a woman aged 18-35 years with acute or convalescent COVID-19. Both conserved end residues are part of each CDR3. D genes are given only for firm matches. A row's size may be missing; if present it is once, few, many or a size class.

j_call d_call clone_size v_call cdr3_aa
TRBJ2-3 - - TRBV19 CASSTIPTKVSTDTQYF
TRBJ1-2 - - TRBV6-5 CASSYSTRGYGYTF
TRBJ1-1 - - TRBV13 CASSYPGWGGGTEAFF
TRBJ1-1 - once TRBV29-1 CSVVGTPNTEAFF
TRBJ2-7 - once TRBV18 CASSPPDRIYEQYF
TRBJ1-5 TRBD1 - TRBV6-5 CASSRGGQGNQPQHF
TRBJ1-1 - - TRBV24-1 CATNPGHMNTEAFF
TRBJ1-1 - - TRBV18 CASSPGQLGTEAFF
TRBJ1-2 - - TRBV27 CASSSTGLTNYGYTF
TRBJ1-2 TRBD1 - TRBV29-1 CSVEDFPGTGGAGGYTF
TRBJ2-1 - - TRBV9 CASSVEGDHNEQFF
TRBJ2-1 TRBD2 - TRBV19 CASSSGTSGSVHGEQFF
TRBJ1-1 - - TRBV7-3 CASSLNELNTEAFF
TRBJ1-2 - - TRBV28 CASSLASPLTRGYTF
TRBJ2-3 TRBD2 - TRBV7-2 CASSLAGLAGGTDTQYF
TRBJ2-2 TRBD1 - TRBV30 CAWSRTGSFGTGELFF
TRBJ1-2 - - TRBV30 CAWTGLNGYTF
TRBJ1-2 - once TRBV12-5 CASGLVYSGYTF
TRBJ2-1 TRBD2 - TRBV19 CASKSSGGYSSYNEQFF
TRBJ2-3 - - TRBV12-3/TRBV12-4 CASSSSQVDTQYF
TRBJ1-2 - - TRBV24-1 CATSEATGGNYGYTF
TRBJ2-7 TRBD2 - TRBV19 CASSKPGLAGYEQYF
TRBJ2-4 - once TRBV5-4 CASSAGNIAKNIQYF
TRBJ2-7 - once TRBV10-3 CAISDLGGASSYEQYF
TRBJ2-7 TRBD1 once TRBV2 CASRPGQGRSVQYF
TRBJ1-2 TRBD1 - TRBV6-1 CASSDGQGYGYTF
TRBJ2-2 - few TRBV10-3 CAISESLVAGELFF
TRBJ1-6 - - TRBV19 CASRADGVSPLHF
TRBJ1-6 - - TRBV6-5 CASTFGGSYNSPLHF
TRBJ2-1 - - TRBV19 CASDSATGYNEQFF
TRBJ1-3 TRBD1 - TRBV6-5 CASTWDSSGNTIYF
TRBJ2-1 TRBD2 few TRBV4-1 CASSQEAGGPEQFF
TRBJ2-7 - - TRBV4-3 CASSRGHGELPYEQYF
TRBJ2-2 - - TRBV3-1/TRBV3-2 CASSQSSRGVSGELFF
TRBJ2-2 - - TRBV7-2 CANGGNTGELFF
TRBJ2-5 TRBD1 - TRBV9 CASSVGGTGAKTQYF
TRBJ1-2 - few TRBV30 CAWSITGPYYGYTF
TRBJ1-4 TRBD1 - TRBV5-1 CASSTTGFGEKLFF
TRBJ1-2 TRBD1 - TRBV9 CASSVRTGGSGYTF
TRBJ1-1 - - TRBV19 CASSMGSRAFGTEAFF
TRBJ2-7 TRBD1 once TRBV5-3 CARSLGGTVPTAYEQYF
TRBJ1-5 - - TRBV30 CAWSLGTSQPQHF